This is a list of T cell receptor beta chains from one sample in a study of T cell repertoires in cytomegalovirus infection. TCRdb re-called the reads through MiXCR, storing one row per CDR3 protein. The sample gives hundreds of thousands of distinct CDR3 sequences, roughly 43% of which show up once; 43% is in the top ten. These receptors have no known antigen. The source material was cultured PBMCs, sampled from culture after CMV antigen stimulation. All receptors come from a human donor in good health (CMV status not recorded). Some clones in this sample may be carry-over from other donors' samples. CDR3s include the opening cysteine and the closing phenylalanine or tryptophan. Fields, in order: CDR3 protein, J gene, clone size, D gene, V gene. A D gene is named only where the DNA matches it firmly. Rows may omit the clone size; those that give it use once, few, many or a size class.

CASSFGSGNEQFF TRBJ2-1 - - TRBV5-1
CASTSGTSGANEQFF TRBJ2-1 few TRBD2 TRBV2
CASKPPGTNEKLFF TRBJ1-4 - - TRBV6-1
CASSLRVRETQYF TRBJ2-5 few - TRBV7-2
CASSPSRGYQPQHF TRBJ1-5 - - TRBV6-6
CASSPPPRGSSYEQYF TRBJ2-7 - - TRBV7-8
CASSYSKGDTQYF TRBJ2-3 - - TRBV6-6
CASSLEGLAVEQFF TRBJ2-1 - TRBD2 TRBV5-4
CATGPFNTDTQYF TRBJ2-3 - - TRBV12-3/TRBV12-4
CASSYREPTGELFF TRBJ2-2 few - TRBV6-5
CASNEGQGPYEQYF TRBJ2-7 few TRBD1 TRBV19
CSARYAVANTGELFF TRBJ2-2 - - TRBV20-1
CSASALAGRETQYF TRBJ2-5 - TRBD2 TRBV20-1
CASSYDPRGSNQPQHF TRBJ1-5 few - TRBV7-3
CASSFPWGSSYEQYF TRBJ2-7 few - TRBV7-2
CASSFRGGAIPDTQYF TRBJ2-3 - TRBD2 TRBV7-8
CASTLGPNLNNEQFF TRBJ2-1 few - TRBV7-9
CASRRQDGQPQHF TRBJ1-5 few - TRBV19
CALVRSNEQFF TRBJ2-1 - - TRBV7-4
CASSQELPNTEAFF TRBJ1-1 - - TRBV4-2
CASSVGENQETQYF TRBJ2-5 - - TRBV9
CASSQDPGTLTPQYF TRBJ2-3 few - TRBV4-3
CASINRGFDEQYF TRBJ2-7 - TRBD1 TRBV12-3/TRBV12-4
CASTQRGGGASDTQYF TRBJ2-3 few TRBD2 TRBV6-6
CAISETGQGFDEQYF TRBJ2-7 - TRBD1 TRBV10-3
CASSLTSGPYNEQFF TRBJ2-1 few TRBD2 TRBV7-2
CSANSAGGPGEQYF TRBJ2-7 - TRBD2 TRBV20-1
CSVDLGLPDTQYF TRBJ2-3 - - TRBV29-1
CASSTFHKASTDTQYF TRBJ2-3 few - TRBV6-5
CSASTSGGDFRYEQYF TRBJ2-7 - TRBD2 TRBV20-1
CASSLLRAGGDYGYTF TRBJ1-2 few - TRBV7-2
CASSSFGVAGSGELFF TRBJ2-2 many TRBD2 TRBV7-2